Listed here is a single T cell receptor beta chain. Only a few counts were recorded for this clonotype. Its antigen is not yet known. One base away there is no much larger clone; base qualities are not given. This entry belongs to a study of low-dose radiotherapy and immunotherapy resistance in tumors (dated by TCRdb to between 2021 and 2023). About the study as a whole: Cohort 1 received 0.5 Gy per fraction every 2 weeks, with a prescribed total PTV dose of 6.5 Gy. Patients took aspirin 300 mg orally once daily for four cycles, starting on cycle 1 day 1. Eight patients were included in the translational analysis, namely three from the first dose cohort plus the first five from the second dose cohort. Trial participants were not randomized into treatment groups. Cohort 2 received 1 Gy per fraction every two weeks, with a total of 13 Gy over 26 weeks. Nivolumab and ipilimumab were both given intravenously, with nivolumab at a 240 mg flat dose every two weeks and ipilimumab at 1 mg/kg every six weeks. Cyclophosphamide 200 mg/m2 was administered intravenously every two weeks, one day before each radiation and immunotherapy administration.

First-strand cDNA was synthesized with Superscript III and a set of TRAV- and TRBV-specific primers, covering both TCRalpha and TCRbeta chains. A roughly 20-cycle PCR with Phusion amplified the TCRs, pairing a constant-region primer with the adapter that was attached to the V primers. The MessageAmp II aRNA Amplification Kit was used to amplify the isolated mRNA, with in vitro transcription run for approximately 15 hours at 37 degrees C. The Dynabeads mRNA DIRECT Purification Kit was used to isolate mRNA for TCR sequencing. Indexed Illumina adapters were added in a second approximately 26-cycle Phusion PCR, and the resulting products were purified with AMPure XP beads. TCRalpha and TCRbeta libraries were deep-sequenced on an Illumina MiniSeq instrument. Per the source publication's procedure: Custom Perl scripts pooled TCR sequences encoding the same protein, removed out-of-frame sequences and computed each clonotype's abundance. The analysis excluded TCR sequences that were supported by just one read. Among the metrics used to describe the repertoires were Shannon entropy, Gini index, clonality, richness, and the frequency of TCRs shared between repertoires. TCRdb itself trimmed the public reads at Q25 with fastp, ran MiXCR and retained productive beta chains. One record per CDR3 amino acid sequence lists the most common genes and DNA. The V and J calls come from TCRdb's annotation, not from the publication. The sample profile shows tens of thousands of distinct CDR3 sequences; 9.4% of them were found once. The top ten constitute roughly 1% of the sample.

What this sample's time point label stands for: before trial treatment. Donors were enrolled in RACIN, a single-arm phase I dose-escalation trial in which nivolumab, ipilimumab, aspirin, low-dose cyclophosphamide and low-dose radiotherapy were combined. Patients with advanced, TIL-negative solid tumors were considered eligible. The clonotype originates from a male donor with prostate cancer. This specimen consisted of PBMCs, obtained before treatment.

The CDR3 has the sequence CASSLVASQRNEQFF. The bases read TGCGCCAGCAGCTTGGTTGCGTCCCAGCGGAATGAGCAGTTCTTC. The chain uses TRBV5-1 and TRBJ2-1, with a tentative D gene TRBD2 over 5 matching bases. The germline V gene provides CDR1 SGHRS and CDR2 YFSETQ. From its cysteine to its phenylalanine, the CDR3 spans 15 amino acids. The DNA shown is the 45-base CDR3, in frame from base 1. At the junction V is shortened by 0 bases and J by 7 bases, with 14 bases in between.